This TCR beta chain stems from a study of blood T cell repertoires in COVID-19. On the study more broadly: T cells, B-cell-depleted T cells, or PBMCs supplied cDNA or gDNA.

The CDR3 is 16 amino acids. Per germline, CDR1 SGHRS and CDR2 YFSETQ. V was pared by 4 bases and J by 4 bases, with 7 bases of the junction left unmatched. The assay was immunoSEQ multiplex PCR, and TCRdb's table has in-frame clones only and misses some. Of 100,000 to 150,000 clones in the sample, 88% were seen once. This TCR came from a human donor in a cohort sampled during active COVID-19. The specimen was peripheral blood. The chain carries TRBV5-1 and TRBJ2-7; the match to TRBD2 covers 14 bases. Here the CDR3 DNA reads TGCGCCAGCAGCATGGGACTAGCGGGAGTGGTTTACGAGCAGTACTTC. Amino acids: CASSMGLAGVVYEQYF. The full variable domain, its missing parts supplied by reference TRBV5-1 and TRBJ2-7, is KAGVTQTPRYLIKTRGQQVTLSCSPISGHRSVSWYQQTPGQGLQFLFEYFSETQRNKGNFPGRFSGRQFSNSRSEMNVSTLELGDSALYLCASSMGLAGVVYEQYFGPGTRLTVT.